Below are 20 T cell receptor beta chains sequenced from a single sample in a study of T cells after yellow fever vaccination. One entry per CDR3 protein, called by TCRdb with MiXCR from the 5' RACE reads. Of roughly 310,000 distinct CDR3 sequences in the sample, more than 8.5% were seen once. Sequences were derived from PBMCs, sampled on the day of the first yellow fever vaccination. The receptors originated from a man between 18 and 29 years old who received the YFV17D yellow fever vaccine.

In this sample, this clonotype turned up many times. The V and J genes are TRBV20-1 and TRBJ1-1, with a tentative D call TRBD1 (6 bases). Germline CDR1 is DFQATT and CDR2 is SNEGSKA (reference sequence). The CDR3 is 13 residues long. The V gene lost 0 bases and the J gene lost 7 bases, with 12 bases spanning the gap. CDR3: CSAREAGVGEAFF. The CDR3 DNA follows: TGCAGTGCTAGAGAAGCAGGGGTGGGTGAAGCTTTCTTT.

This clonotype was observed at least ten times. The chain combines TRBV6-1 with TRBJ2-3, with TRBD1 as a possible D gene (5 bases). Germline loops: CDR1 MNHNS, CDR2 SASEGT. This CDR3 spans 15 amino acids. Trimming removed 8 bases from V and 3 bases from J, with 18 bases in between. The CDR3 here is CASGPFSGWTDTQYF. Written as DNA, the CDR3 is TGTGCCAGCGGCCCATTCTCAGGGTGGACAGATACGCAGTATTTT.

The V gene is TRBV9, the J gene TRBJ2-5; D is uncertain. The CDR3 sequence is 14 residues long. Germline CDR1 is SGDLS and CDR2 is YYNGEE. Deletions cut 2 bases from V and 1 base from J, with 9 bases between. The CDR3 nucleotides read TGTGCCAGCAGCGTGAGTACTATCCAAGAGACCCAGTACTTC. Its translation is CASSVSTIQETQYF. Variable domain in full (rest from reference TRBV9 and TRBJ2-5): DSGVTQTPKHLITATGQRVTLRCSPRSGDLSVYWYQQSLDQGLQFLIQYYNGEERAKGNILERFSAQQFPDLHSELNLSSLELGDSALYFCASSVSTIQETQYFGPGTRLLVL.

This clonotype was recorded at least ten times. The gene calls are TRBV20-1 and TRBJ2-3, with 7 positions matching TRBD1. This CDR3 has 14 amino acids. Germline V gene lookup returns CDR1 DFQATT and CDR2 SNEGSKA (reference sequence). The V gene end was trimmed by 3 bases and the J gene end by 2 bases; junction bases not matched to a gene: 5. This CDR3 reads CSARSGTATDTQYF. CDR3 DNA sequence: TGCAGTGCTAGGAGTGGGACAGCCACAGATACGCAGTATTTT.

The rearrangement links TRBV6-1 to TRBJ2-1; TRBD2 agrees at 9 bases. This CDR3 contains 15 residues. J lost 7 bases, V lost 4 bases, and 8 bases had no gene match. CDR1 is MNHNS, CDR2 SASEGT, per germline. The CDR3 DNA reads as TGTGCCAGCAGTGCGCAGGCGGGGGGGCCAAATGAGCAGTTCTTC. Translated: CASSAQAGGPNEQFF.

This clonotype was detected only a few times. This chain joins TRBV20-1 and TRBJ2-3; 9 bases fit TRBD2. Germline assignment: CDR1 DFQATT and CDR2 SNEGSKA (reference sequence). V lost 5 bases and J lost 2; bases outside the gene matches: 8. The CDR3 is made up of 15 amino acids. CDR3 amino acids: CSAWKSGGNTDTQYF. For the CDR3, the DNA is TGCAGTGCTTGGAAGAGCGGGGGGAACACAGATACGCAGTATTTT.

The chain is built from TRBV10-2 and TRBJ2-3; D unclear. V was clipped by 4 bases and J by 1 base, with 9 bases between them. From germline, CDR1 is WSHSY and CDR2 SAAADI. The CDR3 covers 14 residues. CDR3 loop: CASSGFRRTDTQYF. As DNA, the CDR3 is TGCGCCAGCAGTGGTTTCCGCCGCACAGATACGCAGTATTTT.

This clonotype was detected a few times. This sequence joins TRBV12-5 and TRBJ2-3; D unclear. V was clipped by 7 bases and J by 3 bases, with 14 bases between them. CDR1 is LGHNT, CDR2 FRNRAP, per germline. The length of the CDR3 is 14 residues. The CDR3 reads CASADTRDTDTQYF. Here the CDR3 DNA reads TGTGCTAGTGCAGACACAAGGGATACAGATACGCAGTATTTT.

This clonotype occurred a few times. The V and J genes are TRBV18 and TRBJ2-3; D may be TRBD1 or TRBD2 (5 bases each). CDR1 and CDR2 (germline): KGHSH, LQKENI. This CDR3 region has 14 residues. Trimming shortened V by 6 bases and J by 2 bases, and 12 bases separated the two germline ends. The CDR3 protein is CASSRGTDTDTQYF. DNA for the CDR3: TGTGCCAGCTCCCGAGGGACCGACACAGATACGCAGTATTTT.

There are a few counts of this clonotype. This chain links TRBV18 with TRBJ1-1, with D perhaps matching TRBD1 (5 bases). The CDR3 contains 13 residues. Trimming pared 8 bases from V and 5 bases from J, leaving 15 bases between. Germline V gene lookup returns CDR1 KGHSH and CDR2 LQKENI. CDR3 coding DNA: TGTGCCAGCACTCCAGGGAGGGAGACTGAAGCTTTCTTT. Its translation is CASTPGRETEAFF.

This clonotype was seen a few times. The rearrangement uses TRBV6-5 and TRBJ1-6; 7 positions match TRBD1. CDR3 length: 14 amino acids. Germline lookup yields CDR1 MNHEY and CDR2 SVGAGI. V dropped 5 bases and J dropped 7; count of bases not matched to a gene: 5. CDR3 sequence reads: CASSPRGWNSPLHF. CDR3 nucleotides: TGTGCCAGCAGTCCCAGGGGGTGGAATTCACCCCTCCACTTT.

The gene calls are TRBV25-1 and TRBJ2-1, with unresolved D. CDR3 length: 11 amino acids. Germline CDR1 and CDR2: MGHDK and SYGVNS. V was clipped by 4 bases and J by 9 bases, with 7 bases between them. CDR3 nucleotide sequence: TGTGCCAGCAGTGGGTTCAGTGAGCAGTTCTTC. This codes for CASSGFSEQFF.

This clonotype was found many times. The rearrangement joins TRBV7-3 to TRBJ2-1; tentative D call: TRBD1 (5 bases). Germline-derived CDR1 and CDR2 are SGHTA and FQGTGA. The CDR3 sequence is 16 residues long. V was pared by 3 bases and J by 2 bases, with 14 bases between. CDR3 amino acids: CASSFGHVSPYNEQFF. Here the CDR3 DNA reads TGTGCCAGCAGCTTCGGACACGTAAGTCCCTACAATGAGCAGTTCTTC.

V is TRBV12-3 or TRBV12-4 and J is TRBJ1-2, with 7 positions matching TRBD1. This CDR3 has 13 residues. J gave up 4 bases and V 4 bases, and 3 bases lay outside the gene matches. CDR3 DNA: TGTGCCAGCAGTTCACAGGGGATCTATGGCTACACCTTC. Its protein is CASSSQGIYGYTF.

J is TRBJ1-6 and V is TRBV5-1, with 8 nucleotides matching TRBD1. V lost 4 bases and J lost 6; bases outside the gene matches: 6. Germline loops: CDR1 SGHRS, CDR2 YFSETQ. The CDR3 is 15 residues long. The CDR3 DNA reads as TGCGCCAGCAGCCTAGGGACAGGCACTAATTCACCCCTCCACTTT. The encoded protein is CASSLGTGTNSPLHF.

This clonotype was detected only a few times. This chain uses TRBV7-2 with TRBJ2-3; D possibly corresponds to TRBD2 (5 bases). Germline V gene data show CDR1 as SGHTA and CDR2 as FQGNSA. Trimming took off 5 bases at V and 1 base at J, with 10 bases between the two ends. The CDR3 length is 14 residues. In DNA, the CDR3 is TGTGCCAGCAGCCTTCTGAGGGGCACAGATACGCAGTATTTT. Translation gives CASSLLRGTDTQYF. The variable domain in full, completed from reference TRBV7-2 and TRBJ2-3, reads GAGVSQSPSNKVTEKGKDVELRCDPISGHTALYWYRQSLGQGLEFLIYFQGNSAPDKSGLPSDRFSAERTGGSVSTLTIQRTQQEDSAVYLCASSLLRGTDTQYFGPGTRLTVL.

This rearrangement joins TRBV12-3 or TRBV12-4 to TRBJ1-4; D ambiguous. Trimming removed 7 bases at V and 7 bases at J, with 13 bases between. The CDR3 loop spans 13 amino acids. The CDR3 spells CASTVSVVEKLFF. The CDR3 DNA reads TGTGCCAGCACCGTATCGGTAGTTGAAAAACTGTTTTTT.

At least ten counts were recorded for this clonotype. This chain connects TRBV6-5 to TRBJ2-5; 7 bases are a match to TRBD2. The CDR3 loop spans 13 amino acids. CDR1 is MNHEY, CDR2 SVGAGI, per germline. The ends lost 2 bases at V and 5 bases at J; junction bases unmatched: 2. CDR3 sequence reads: CASSYKAGETQYF. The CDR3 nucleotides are TGTGCCAGCAGTTACAAAGCGGGGGAGACCCAGTACTTC.

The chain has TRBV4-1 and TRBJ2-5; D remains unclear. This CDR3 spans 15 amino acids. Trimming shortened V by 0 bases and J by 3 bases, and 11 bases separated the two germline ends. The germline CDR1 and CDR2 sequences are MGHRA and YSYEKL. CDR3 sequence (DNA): TGCGCCAGCAGCCAAGATACACGGTTGAAAGAGACCCAGTACTTC. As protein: CASSQDTRLKETQYF.

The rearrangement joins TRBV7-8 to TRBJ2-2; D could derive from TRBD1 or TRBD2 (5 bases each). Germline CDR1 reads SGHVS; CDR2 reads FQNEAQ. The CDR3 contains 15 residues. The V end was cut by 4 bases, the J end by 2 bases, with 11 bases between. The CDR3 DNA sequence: TGTGCCAGCAGCTACCGGGACCGTAACACCGGGGAGCTGTTTTTT. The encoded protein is CASSYRDRNTGELFF.